This T cell receptor (beta chain) was captured by sequencing in a study of PD-L1 blockade in urothelial cancer. Study-wide context: In the mid-2010s, patients got going on atezolizumab, taking 1,200 mg intravenously every 3 weeks.

As for this clone: Its target is unknown.

The CDR3 contains 15 residues. V was pared by 2 bases and J by 0 bases, with 8 bases between. Germline loops: CDR1 MNHNY, CDR2 SVGAGI (reference sequence). The time point is: pretreatment peripheral blood. Study results and caveats: Pretreatment peripheral blood TCR clonality that fell below the median predicted better survival among the patients studied.

Repertoires were generated with immunoSEQ multiplex PCR, while TCRdb's copy carries only in-frame clones and drops some. The table has 50,000 to 65,000 clones, about 86% seen once. J is TRBJ2-1 and V is TRBV6-6; D gene ambiguous. The source of this sequence is a man between 65 and 85 years old with urothelial cancer. Sequencing used PBMCs, obtained around atezolizumab (anti-PD-L1) treatment. The CDR3 is CASSYQAVSYNEQFF. CDR3 sequence (DNA): TGTGCCAGCAGTTACCAGGCAGTCTCCTACAATGAGCAGTTCTTC.